This TCR beta chain was captured in a study of early T cells in non-severe SARS-CoV-2 infection. Study overall: It was bulk RNA from unsorted whole blood that was sequenced, and the chains were unpaired. Study outcomes and limitations: A preference for anti-spike CD8 responses marked VDJdb matching, which missed private and CD4 specificities.

Unique molecular identifiers (one per individual cDNA molecule) were attached. MiXCR was run by TCRdb on the 5' RACE reads, yielding one entry per CDR3 protein. This sample has around 84,000 distinct CDR3 sequences, with 12% found just once. This clonotype was observed at least ten times. No antigen is known for it. The CDR3 runs 15 residues. V shed 0 bases and J shed 4 bases, with 9 bases lying between them. CDR1 LNHNV and CDR2 YYDKDF come from the germline V gene (reference sequence). The origin of this receptor is an adult who was a healthcare worker with PCR-confirmed SARS-CoV-2 infection or an uninfected control (not recorded which). The chain joins TRBV15 to TRBJ1-4, with no clear D. The sample taken for sequencing was whole blood. This CDR3 is CATSRDTRFNEKLFF. In nucleotides, the CDR3 is TGTGCCACCAGCAGAGATACGAGATTTAATGAAAAACTGTTTTTT.